This T cell receptor (beta chain) was sequenced in a study of blood T cell repertoires in COVID-19 (dated by TCRdb to 2020 to 2022). Study-wide context: Collaborator samples came from the United States, Italy and Spain and covered acute and convalescent phases of COVID-19. The prospective study material was composed of cDNA or gDNA derived from T cells, B-cell-depleted T cells, or PBMCs. Subjects who had been exposed to COVID-19, were actively infected with it, or had recovered from it provided the deeply sampled blood TCRbeta repertoires that made up the dataset. A freely available public database, intended as a resource for researchers studying the immune response to SARS-CoV-2, is where the repertoires were released. The samples were drawn from two sources: the first 160 participants of the ongoing ImmuneRACE study, and 1,254 subjects contributed by 6 global collaborators. The sample metadata nearly always contained a de-identified subject ID, COVID-19 status, age in years and sex. Where available, HLA class I and class II types were taken from metadata supplied by the sample provider and were not determined by assay-based typing.

On this clone itself: Its antigen is not yet known. No much larger clone exists at a distance of one base, and base qualities are not known.

The study at large found these results: The amount of clinical and demographic metadata varied by source and participant and was provided uncurated.

Trimming takes 5 bases off V and 4 bases off J; junction bases not matched to a gene: 7. The CDR3 starts with the cysteine, ends with the phenylalanine, and has 14 residues. CDR3 DNA is the only sequence kept; it has 42 bases, read in frame from the first base. CDR1 and CDR2 are read off the germline V gene (reference sequence) as MNHEY and SMNVEV. Enrolling through a virtual design, the prospective study's participants ranged in age from roughly 18 to 89 years and lived across some 23 United States geographic areas. Cohort assignment in the prospective study relied on participant-reported clinical history from a screening survey and a study questionnaire. Recovered participants in ImmuneRACE Cohort 3 were defined as having two consecutive negative NP/OP PCR tests, clearance from a healthcare professional, or resolution of symptoms. Mobile phlebotomists in the prospective study collected whole blood, serum and a nasopharyngeal or oropharyngeal swab from every participant. Participants in the prospective study had the option to provide additional blood draws and questionnaires over a roughly 2-month period. Before DNA extraction, blood samples from the prospective study were shipped at room temperature or frozen.

TCRbeta CDR3 regions were amplified from genomic DNA using the immunoSEQ Assay, a bias-controlled multiplex PCR. In the paper's pipeline: Nucleated cell counts per sample were estimated from amplification of reference gene primers within the assay. To quantify the absolute abundance of each unique TCRbeta CDR3 rearrangement, sequence reads were collapsed and filtered. For each sample, productive Simpson clonality was calculated as the square root of Simpson's diversity index across productive rearrangements. The table comes from immuneACCESS by way of TCRdb, which keeps in-frame sequences with V and J called. Part of the clones is missing from these tables; in studies checked, under half for an unresolved V gene and the rest for unknown reasons. The D gene and trimming were derived from the DNA, and the V and J assignments and clone size from that table. In all, the sample holds 400,000 or so clones, and about 90% of those were seen once. The top ten hold about 0.57% of the sample.

The material sequenced was PBMCs or T cells enriched from blood (not recorded which). This sequence uses TRBV27 and TRBJ1-2, with 7 bases matching TRBD1. This sequence originates from a young man who had recovered from COVID-19. CDR3 sequence: CASSEGGLGYGYTF. The nucleotides read TGTGCCAGCAGTGAAGGGGGCCTTGGCTATGGCTACACCTTC.